Each of the 7 T cell receptor beta chains below was sequenced from the same sample in a study of persistence of HIV-infected CD4 T cells. No antigen has been identified for these receptors. Nonspecific anti-CD3/anti-CD28 bead stimulation represents the broad CD4+ T cell repertoire. Sorting of responding CD4+ T cells relied on upregulated CD40 ligand together with CD69. The immunoSEQ assay was version 4, run in survey mode. The table came from immunoSEQ multiplex PCR; TCRdb's copy has only in-frame clones and leaves some out. In the table there are 35,000 to 55,000 clones, about 88% of which are singletons. The sequencing used CD4+ T cells sorted from PBMCs after approximately 18-hour stimulation, collected from a patient who received antiretroviral therapy. These receptors all come from an adult woman with HIV who was CMV-seropositive.

The chain employs TRBV15 and TRBJ1-6; the match to TRBD1 covers 10 bases. The germline V gene encodes CDR1 LNHNV and CDR2 YYDKDF (reference sequence). With 3 bases clipped from V and 6 bases from J, the junction kept 5 bases outside the gene matches. This CDR3 region has 16 residues. CDR3 coding DNA: TGTGCCACCAGCAGTAGACAGGGGGCGCCTAATTCACCCCTCCACTTT. Translation: CATSSRQGAPNSPLHF.

The rearrangement links TRBV7-3 to TRBJ1-1, with D tentatively TRBD1 (5 bases). Germline V gene data show CDR1 as SGHTA and CDR2 as FQGTGA. The CDR3 runs to 14 residues. The V and J ends lost 6 bases and 1 base respectively, with 12 bases between them. The CDR3 DNA is TGTGCCAGCAGACTGGGACTGGGGAACACTGAAGCTTTCTTT. Translating gives CASRLGLGNTEAFF.

V gene TRBV18 combines with J gene TRBJ2-1; no clear D. The germline V gene encodes CDR1 KGHSH and CDR2 LQKENI. V was shortened by 3 bases and J by 0 bases, with 6 bases between the two germline ends. This CDR3 region has 14 residues. CDR3 loop: CASSPTVSYNEQFF. CDR3 DNA: TGTGCCAGCTCACCGACGGTCTCCTACAATGAGCAGTTCTTC.

This chain joins TRBV2 and TRBJ2-6; D is perhaps TRBD1 (6 bases). Trimming left V 6 bases short and J 0 bases short, with 9 bases between. Per the germline V gene, CDR1 is SNHLY and CDR2 is FYNNEI. This CDR3 comprises 15 residues. This CDR3 is CASRDSFSGANVLTF. The CDR3, as DNA: TGTGCCAGCAGGGACAGTTTCTCTGGGGCCAACGTCCTGACTTTC.

This chain connects TRBV9 to TRBJ1-4, with TRBD1 matching over 7 bases. CDR3 length: 15 residues. V shed 0 bases, J shed 8 bases, and the junction held 7 bases outside the gene matches. The V gene's germline CDR1 is SGDLS and CDR2 YYNGEE. The DNA of the CDR3 is TGTGCCAGCAGCGTAGGACAGGGCCAGGGAGAAAAACTGTTTTTT. Encoded protein: CASSVGQGQGEKLFF.

The chain recombines TRBV29-1 with TRBJ2-5; a possible D gene is TRBD2 (5 bases). There are 12 residues in the CDR3. Germline assignment: CDR1 SQVTM and CDR2 ANQGSEA. V was trimmed by 8 bases and J by 2 bases, leaving 12 bases between them. For the CDR3, the DNA is TGCAGCTTCTGGGGAGTTCAAGAGACCCAGTACTTC. Amino acids: CSFWGVQETQYF.

This chain connects TRBV3-1 (or the pseudogene TRBV3-2) to TRBJ2-4; 14 bases are shared with TRBD2. The trim removed 1 base at V and 0 bases at J, leaving 8 bases unmatched. From germline, CDR1 is LGHDT and CDR2 YNNKEL (reference sequence). CDR3 size: 20 residues. In DNA form, the CDR3 reads TGTGCCAGCAGCCAAGTGCCGGGACTAGCGGGGGCCTTAGCCAAAAACATTCAGTACTTC. Encoded protein: CASSQVPGLAGALAKNIQYF.